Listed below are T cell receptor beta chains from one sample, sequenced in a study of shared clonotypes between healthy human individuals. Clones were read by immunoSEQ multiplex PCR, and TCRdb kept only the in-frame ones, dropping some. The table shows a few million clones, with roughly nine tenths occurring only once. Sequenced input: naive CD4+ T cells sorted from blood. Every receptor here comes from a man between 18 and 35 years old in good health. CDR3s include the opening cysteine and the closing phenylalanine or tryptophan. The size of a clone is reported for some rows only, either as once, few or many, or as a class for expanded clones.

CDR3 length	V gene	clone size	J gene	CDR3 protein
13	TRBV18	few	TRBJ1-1	CASSPSPGTEAFF
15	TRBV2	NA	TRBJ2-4	CASSGTDLAKNIQYF
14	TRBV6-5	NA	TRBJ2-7	CASSRDRMPSEQYF
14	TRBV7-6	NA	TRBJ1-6	CASSYGVDNSPLHF
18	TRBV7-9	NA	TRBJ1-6	CASSLTWTGSSYNSPLHF
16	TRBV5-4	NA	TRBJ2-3	CASSLGGGASADTQYF
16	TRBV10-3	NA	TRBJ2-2	CAISPLAGENTGELFF
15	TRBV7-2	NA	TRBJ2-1	CASSRGVSSYNEQFF
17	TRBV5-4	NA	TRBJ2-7	CASSLGRGGGSSYEQYF
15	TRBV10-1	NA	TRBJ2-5	CASSESAGLAETQYF
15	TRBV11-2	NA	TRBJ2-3	CASSLVAKPGDTQYF
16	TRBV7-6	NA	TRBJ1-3	CASSLQQVISGNTIYF
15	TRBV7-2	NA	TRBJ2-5	CASSLGSLNQETQYF
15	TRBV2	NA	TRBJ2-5	CASSEGGRLWETQYF
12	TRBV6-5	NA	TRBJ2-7	CASNDRLYEQYF
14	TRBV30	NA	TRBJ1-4	CAWATSATNEKLFF
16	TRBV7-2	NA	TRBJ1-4	CASSPQSGQGGEKLFF
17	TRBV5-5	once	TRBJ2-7	CASSLGTGLGGPYEQYF
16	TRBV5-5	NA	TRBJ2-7	CASSQQTSGRPYEQYF
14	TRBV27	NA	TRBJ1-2	CASAHSGANYGYTF
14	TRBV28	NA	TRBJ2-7	CASSLLGNSYEQYF
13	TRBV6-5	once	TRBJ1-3	CASSRDNGNTIYF
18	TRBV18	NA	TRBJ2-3	CASSPLPAGPASTDTQYF
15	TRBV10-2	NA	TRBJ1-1	CASSGTGVTHTEAFF
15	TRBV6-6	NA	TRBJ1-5	CATTGTVNSNQPQHF
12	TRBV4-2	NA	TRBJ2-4	CASRGTGNIQYF
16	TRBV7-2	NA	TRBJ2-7	CASSLGSQGPAYEQYF
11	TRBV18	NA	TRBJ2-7	CASSPAYEQYF
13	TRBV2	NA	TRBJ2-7	CASSDLGYYEQYF
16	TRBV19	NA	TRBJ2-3	CASSIRSPPSTDTQYF
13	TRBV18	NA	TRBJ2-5	CASSPPGKETQYF
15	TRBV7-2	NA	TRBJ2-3	CASTEGGRTTDTQYF
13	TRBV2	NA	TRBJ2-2	CASRREGSGELFF
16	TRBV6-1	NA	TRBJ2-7	CASSDWGLAGPYEQYF
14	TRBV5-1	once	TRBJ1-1	CASSLWQGNTEAFF